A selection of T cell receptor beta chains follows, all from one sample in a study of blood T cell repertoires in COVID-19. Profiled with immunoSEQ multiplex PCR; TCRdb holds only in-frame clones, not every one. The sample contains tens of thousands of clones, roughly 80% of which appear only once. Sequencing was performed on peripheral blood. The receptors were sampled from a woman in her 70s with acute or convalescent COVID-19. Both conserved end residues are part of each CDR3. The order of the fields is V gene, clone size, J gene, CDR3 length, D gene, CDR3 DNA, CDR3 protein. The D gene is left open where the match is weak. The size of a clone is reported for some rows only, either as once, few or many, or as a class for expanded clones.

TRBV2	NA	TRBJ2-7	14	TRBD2	TGTGCCAGCAGTCGGACCGGGACTAGCTACGAGCAGTACTTC	CASSRTGTSYEQYF
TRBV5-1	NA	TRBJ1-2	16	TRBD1	TGCGCCAGCAGCCAAGGGACAGTCATCGGCAACTATGGCTACACCTTC	CASSQGTVIGNYGYTF
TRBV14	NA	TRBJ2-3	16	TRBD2	TGTGCCAGCAGCCTCCTCGGTAGCGGGAGGGCGGATACGCAGTATTTT	CASSLLGSGRADTQYF
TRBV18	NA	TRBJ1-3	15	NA	TGTGCCAGCTCACCACCGGAGAGCTCTGGAAACACCATATATTTT	CASSPPESSGNTIYF
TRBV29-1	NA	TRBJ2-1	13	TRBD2	TGCAGCGGCCGGGGGGGGAGCAGAGATGAGCAGTTCTTC	CSGRGGSRDEQFF
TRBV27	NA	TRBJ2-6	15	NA	TGTGCCAGCACCCTATACAGCTCTGGGGCCAACGTCCTGACTTTC	CASTLYSSGANVLTF
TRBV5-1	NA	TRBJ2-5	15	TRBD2	TGCGCCAGCACCCACCGGGGAGGGTCCCCAGAGACCCAGTACTTC	CASTHRGGSPETQYF
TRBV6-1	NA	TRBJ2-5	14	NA	TGTGCCAGCAGTGAAGACAGGGCCAGGGAGACCCAGTACTTC	CASSEDRARETQYF
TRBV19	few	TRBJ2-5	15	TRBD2	TGTGCCAGTAGTACCATGACTAGCGGGAAAGAGACCCAGTACTTC	CASSTMTSGKETQYF
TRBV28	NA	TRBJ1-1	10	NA	TGTGCCAGCCGGGGACTAGGTGCTTTCTTT	CASRGLGAFF
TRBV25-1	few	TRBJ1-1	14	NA	TGTGCCAGCAGTACAGGGTGGGTGAACACTGAAGCTTTCTTT	CASSTGWVNTEAFF
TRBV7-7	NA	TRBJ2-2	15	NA	TGTGCTAGCAGCTTAGGCGGGGCGAACACCGGGGAGCTGTTTTTT	CASSLGGANTGELFF
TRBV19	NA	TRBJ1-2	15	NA	TGTGCCAGTAGTGTGGACAAGTTCTTTAACTATGGCTACACCTTC	CASSVDKFFNYGYTF
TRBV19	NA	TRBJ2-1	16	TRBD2	TGTGCCAGTAGTATTGAGGATGGCGGGAGGGCCAATGAGCAGTTCTTC	CASSIEDGGRANEQFF
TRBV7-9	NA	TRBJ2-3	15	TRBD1	TGTGCCAGCAGCTCGGACAGGGGGTCAGGAGATACGCAGTATTTT	CASSSDRGSGDTQYF
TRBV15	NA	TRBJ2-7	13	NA	TGTGCCACCAGCAGAGACATCTACGGCGAGCAGTACTTC	CATSRDIYGEQYF
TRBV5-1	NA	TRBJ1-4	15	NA	TGCGCCAGCAGCTTGGGTCGGGGAACTAATGAAAAACTGTTTTTT	CASSLGRGTNEKLFF
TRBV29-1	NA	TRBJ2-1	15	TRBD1	TGCAGCGTCGAAGCAGACAGGGGGCTCAACAATGAGCAGTTCTTC	CSVEADRGLNNEQFF
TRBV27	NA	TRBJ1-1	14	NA	TGTGCCAGCAGTTTTAGCAGGGGGAACACTGAAGCTTTCTTT	CASSFSRGNTEAFF
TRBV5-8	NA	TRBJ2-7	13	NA	TGTGCCAGCAGCTTTGGCAGGACCTACGAGCAGTACTTC	CASSFGRTYEQYF
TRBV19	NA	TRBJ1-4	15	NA	TGTGCCAGTAGTTCCCACCCGGGGACTAATGAAAAACTGTTTTTT	CASSSHPGTNEKLFF
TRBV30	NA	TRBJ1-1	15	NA	TGTGCCTGGAGTGTAGGCGGGGCGCGGGTCACTGAAGCTTTCTTT	CAWSVGGARVTEAFF
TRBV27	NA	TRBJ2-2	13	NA	TGTGCCAGCAGTCCACCGCGCACCGGGGAGCTGTTTTTT	CASSPPRTGELFF